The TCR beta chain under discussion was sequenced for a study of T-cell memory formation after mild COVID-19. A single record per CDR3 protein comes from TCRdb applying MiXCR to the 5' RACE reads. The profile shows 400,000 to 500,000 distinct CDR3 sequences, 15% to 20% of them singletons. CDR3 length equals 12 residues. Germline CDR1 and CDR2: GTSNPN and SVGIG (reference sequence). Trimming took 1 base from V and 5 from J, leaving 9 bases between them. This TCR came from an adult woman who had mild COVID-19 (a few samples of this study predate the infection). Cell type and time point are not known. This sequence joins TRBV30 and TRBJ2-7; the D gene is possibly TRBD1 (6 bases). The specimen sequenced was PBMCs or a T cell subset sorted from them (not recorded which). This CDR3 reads CAWSGQVDEQYF. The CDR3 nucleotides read TGTGCCTGGAGTGGACAGGTCGACGAGCAGTACTTC.